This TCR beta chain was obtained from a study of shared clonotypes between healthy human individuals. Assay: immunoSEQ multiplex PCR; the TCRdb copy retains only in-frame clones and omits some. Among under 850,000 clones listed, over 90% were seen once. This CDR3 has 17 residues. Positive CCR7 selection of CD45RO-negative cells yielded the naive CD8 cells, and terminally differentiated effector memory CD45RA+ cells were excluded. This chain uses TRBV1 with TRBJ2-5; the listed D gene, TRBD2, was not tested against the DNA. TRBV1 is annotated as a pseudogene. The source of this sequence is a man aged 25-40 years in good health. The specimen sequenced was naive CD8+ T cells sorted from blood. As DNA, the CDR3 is TGCACCAGCAGCCAAGGGCGGCTAGCGGACTTACAAGAGACCCAGTACTTC. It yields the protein CTSSQGRLADLQETQYF.